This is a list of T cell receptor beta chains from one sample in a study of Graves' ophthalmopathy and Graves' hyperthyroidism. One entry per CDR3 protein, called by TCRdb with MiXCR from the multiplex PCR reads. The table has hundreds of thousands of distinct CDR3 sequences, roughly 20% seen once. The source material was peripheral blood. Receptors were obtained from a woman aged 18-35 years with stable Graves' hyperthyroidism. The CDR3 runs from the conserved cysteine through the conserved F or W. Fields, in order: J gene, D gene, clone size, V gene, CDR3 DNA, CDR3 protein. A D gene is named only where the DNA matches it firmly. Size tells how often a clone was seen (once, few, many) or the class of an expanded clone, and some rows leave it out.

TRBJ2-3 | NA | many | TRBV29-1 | TGCAGCGTTGAAGATCCGAGACAGGACTATGGGGATACGCAGTATTTT | CSVEDPRQDYGDTQYF
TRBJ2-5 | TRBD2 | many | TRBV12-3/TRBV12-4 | TGTGCCAGCATCTCAGGTTCCCCCGGGACTAGCGGGCCCAGGGCCCAGTACTTC | CASISGSPGTSGPRAQYF
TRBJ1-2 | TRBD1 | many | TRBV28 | TGTGCCACGGGACAGATAAACTATGGCTACACCTTC | CATGQINYGYTF
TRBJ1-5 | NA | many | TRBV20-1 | TGCAGTGCTAGGGCTCGGGAATTATATAGCAATCAGCCCCAGCATTTT | CSARARELYSNQPQHF
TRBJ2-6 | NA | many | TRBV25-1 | TGTGCCAGCAGTGGGAGTAGGACACCTCTTGCGGCCAACGTCCTGACTTTC | CASSGSRTPLAANVLTF
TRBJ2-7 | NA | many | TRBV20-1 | TGCAGTGTCCAGGGAAAGCTCTACGAGCAGTACTTC | CSVQGKLYEQYF
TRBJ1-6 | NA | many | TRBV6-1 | TGTGCCAGCAGCGGTCCCTCAAACCGGCATAATTCACCCCTCCACTTT | CASSGPSNRHNSPLHF
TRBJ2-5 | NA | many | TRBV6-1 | TGTGCCAGCAGTGACGCCAGGGTATTTGGAGAGACCCAGTACTTC | CASSDARVFGETQYF
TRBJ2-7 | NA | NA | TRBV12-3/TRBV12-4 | TGTGCCAGCAGTTCGGGGGACGGTTCCTACGAGCAGTACTTC | CASSSGDGSYEQYF
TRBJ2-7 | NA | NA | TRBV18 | TGTGCCAGCTCACCACAAGGGGGGACGGCGCAGTACTTC | CASSPQGGTAQYF
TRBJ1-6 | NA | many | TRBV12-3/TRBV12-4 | TGTGCCAGCAGAACCCGGGACACCCTCCACTTT | CASRTRDTLHF
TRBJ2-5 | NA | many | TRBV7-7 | TGTGCTAGCAGCTTAGGAGGGTTCCGGGAGACCCAGTACTTC | CASSLGGFRETQYF
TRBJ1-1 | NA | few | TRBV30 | TGTGCCTGGAGTAGGGGTAAGCTCACTGAAGCTTTCTTT | CAWSRGKLTEAFF
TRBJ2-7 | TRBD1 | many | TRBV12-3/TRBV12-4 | TGTGCCAGCAAAGTCGACAGGGGCTACTACGAGCAGTACTTC | CASKVDRGYYEQYF
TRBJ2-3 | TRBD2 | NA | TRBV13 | TGTGCCAGCAGCTTAGGTACTAGCGGGAGCACAGATACGCAGTATTTT | CASSLGTSGSTDTQYF
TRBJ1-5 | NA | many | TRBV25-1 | TGTGCCAGCAGTTTGCAAGAGAGCAATCAGCCCCAGCATTTT | CASSLQESNQPQHF